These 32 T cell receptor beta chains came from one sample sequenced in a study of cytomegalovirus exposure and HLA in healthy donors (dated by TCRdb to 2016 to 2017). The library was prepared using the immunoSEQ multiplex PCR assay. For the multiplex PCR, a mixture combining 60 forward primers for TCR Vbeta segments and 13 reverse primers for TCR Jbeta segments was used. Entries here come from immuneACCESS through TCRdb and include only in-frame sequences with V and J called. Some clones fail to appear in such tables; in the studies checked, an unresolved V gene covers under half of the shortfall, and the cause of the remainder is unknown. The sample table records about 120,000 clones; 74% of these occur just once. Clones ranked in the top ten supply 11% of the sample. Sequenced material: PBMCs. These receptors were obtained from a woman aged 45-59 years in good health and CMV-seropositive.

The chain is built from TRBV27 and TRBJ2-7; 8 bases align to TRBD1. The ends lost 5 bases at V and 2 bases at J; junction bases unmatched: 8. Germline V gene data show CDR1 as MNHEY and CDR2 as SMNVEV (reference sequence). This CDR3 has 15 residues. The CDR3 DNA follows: TGTGCCAGCAGTCCGACAGGGGTATTAGCCTACGAGCAGTACTTC. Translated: CASSPTGVLAYEQYF.

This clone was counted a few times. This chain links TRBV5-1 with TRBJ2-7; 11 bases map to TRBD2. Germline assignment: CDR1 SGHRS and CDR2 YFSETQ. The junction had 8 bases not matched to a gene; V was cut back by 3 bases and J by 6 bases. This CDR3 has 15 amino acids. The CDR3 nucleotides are TGCGCCAGCAGCTCATATACTAGCGGGAGAGGCGAGCAGTACTTC. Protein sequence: CASSSYTSGRGEQYF. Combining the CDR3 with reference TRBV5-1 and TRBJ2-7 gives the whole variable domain KAGVTQTPRYLIKTRGQQVTLSCSPISGHRSVSWYQQTPGQGLQFLFEYFSETQRNKGNFPGRFSGRQFSNSRSEMNVSTLELGDSALYLCASSSYTSGRGEQYFGPGTRLTVT.

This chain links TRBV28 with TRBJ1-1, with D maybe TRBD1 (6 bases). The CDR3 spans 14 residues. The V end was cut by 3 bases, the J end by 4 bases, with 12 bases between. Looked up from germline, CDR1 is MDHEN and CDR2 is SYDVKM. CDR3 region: CASSLRGFGTEAFF. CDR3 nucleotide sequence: TGTGCCAGCAGTTTGAGGGGGTTTGGCACTGAAGCTTTCTTT. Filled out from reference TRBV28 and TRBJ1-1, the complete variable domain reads DVKVTQSSRYLVKRTGEKVFLECVQDMDHENMFWYRQDPGLGLRLIYFSYDVKMKEKGDIPEGYSVSREKKERFSLILESASTNQTSMYLCASSLRGFGTEAFFGQGTRLTVV.

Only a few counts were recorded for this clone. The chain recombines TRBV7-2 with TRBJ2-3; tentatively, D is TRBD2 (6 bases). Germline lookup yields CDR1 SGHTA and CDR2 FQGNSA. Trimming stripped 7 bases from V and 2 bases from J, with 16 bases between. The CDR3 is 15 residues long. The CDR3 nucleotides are TGTGCCAGCACCACTGCCGGGAGCTACACAGATACGCAGTATTTT. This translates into CASTTAGSYTDTQYF.

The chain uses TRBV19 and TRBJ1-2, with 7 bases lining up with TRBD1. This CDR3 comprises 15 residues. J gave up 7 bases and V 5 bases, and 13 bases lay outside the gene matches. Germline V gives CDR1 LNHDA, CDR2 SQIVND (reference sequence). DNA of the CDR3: TGTGCCAGTAGTTCATTCAGGGGGAGTGAGGTTGGCTACACCTTC. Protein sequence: CASSSFRGSEVGYTF.

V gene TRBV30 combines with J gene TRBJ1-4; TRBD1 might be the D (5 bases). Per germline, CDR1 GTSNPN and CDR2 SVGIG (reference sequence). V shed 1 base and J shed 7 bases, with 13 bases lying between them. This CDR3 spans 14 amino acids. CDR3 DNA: TGTGCCTGGAGTGGTGGGGCTTTTAGTGAAAAACTGTTTTTT. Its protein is CAWSGGAFSEKLFF.

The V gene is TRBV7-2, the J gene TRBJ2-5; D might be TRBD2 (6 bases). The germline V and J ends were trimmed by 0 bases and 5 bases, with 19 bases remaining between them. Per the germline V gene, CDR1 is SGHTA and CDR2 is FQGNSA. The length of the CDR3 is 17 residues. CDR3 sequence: CASSLAAWRRGEETQYF. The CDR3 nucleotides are TGTGCCAGCAGCTTAGCTGCTTGGCGGAGGGGAGAGGAGACCCAGTACTTC.

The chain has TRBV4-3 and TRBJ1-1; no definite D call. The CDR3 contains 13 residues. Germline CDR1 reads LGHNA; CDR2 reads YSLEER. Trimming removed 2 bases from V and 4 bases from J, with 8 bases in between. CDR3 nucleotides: TGCGCCAGCAGCCAACTTACGGGCACTGAAGCTTTCTTT. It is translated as CASSQLTGTEAFF.

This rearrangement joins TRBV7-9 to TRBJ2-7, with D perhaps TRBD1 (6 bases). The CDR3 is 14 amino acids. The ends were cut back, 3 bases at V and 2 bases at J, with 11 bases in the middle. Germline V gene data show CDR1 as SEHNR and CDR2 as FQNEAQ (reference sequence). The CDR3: CASSFNRAAYEQYF. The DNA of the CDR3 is TGTGCCAGCAGCTTTAACAGGGCGGCCTACGAGCAGTACTTC.

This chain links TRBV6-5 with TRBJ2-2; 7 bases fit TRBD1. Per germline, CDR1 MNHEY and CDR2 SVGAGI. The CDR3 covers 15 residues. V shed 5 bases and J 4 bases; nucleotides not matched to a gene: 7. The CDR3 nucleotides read TGTGCCAGCAGTAAAGGGGGCGCGGGCACCGGGGAGCTGTTTTTT. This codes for CASSKGGAGTGELFF.

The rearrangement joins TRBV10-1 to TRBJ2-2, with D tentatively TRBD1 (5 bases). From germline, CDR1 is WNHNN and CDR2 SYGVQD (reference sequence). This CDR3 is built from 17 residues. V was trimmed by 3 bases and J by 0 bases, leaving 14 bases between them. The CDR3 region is CASSENRGRTNTGELFF. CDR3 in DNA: TGCGCCAGCAGTGAAAATAGGGGCCGGACGAACACCGGGGAGCTGTTTTTT.

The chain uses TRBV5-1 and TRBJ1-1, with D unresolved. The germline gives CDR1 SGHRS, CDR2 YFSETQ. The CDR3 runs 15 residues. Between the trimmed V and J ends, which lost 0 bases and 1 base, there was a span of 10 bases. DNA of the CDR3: TGCGCCAGCAGCTTGGGCCCGGGTTCGAACACTGAAGCTTTCTTT. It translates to CASSLGPGSNTEAFF.

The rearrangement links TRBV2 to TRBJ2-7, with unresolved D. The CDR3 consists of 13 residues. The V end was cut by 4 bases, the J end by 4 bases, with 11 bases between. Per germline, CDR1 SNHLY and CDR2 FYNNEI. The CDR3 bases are TGTGCCAGCAGTGGAGATACAGCTTACGAGCAGTACTTC. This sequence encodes CASSGDTAYEQYF. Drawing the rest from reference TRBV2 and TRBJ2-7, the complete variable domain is EPEVTQTPSHQVTQMGQEVILRCVPISNHLYFYWYRQILGQKVEFLVSFYNNEISEKSEIFDDQFSVERPDGSNFTLKIRSTKLEDSAMYFCASSGDTAYEQYFGPGTRLTVT.

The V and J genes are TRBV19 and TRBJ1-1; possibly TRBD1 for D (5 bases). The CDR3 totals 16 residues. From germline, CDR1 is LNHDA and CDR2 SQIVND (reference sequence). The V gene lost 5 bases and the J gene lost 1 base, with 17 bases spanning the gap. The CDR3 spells CASSRVSGTGNTEAFF. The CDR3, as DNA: TGTGCCAGTAGTCGAGTTTCTGGCACAGGGAACACTGAAGCTTTCTTT.

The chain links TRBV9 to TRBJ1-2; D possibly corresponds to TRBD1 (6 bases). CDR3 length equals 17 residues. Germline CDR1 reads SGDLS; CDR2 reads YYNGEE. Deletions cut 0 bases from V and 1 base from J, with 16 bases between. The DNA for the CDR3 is TGTGCCAGCAGCGTAGAGGGAGGGGGGGCCCTTAACTATGGCTACACCTTC. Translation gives CASSVEGGGALNYGYTF.

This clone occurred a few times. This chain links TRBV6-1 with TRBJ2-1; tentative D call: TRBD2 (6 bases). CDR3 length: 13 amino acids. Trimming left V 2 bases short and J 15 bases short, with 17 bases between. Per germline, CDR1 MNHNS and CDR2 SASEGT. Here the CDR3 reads CASSESAALEGFF. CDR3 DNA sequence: TGTGCCAGCAGTGAATCGGCGGCCTTGGAGGGGTTCTTC.

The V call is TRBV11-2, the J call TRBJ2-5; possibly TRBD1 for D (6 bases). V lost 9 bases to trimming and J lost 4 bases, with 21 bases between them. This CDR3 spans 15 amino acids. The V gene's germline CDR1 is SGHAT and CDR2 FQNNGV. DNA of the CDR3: TGTGCCAGTGCTCCGAGTGGGGGCTATTTAGAGACCCAGTACTTC. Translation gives CASAPSGGYLETQYF.

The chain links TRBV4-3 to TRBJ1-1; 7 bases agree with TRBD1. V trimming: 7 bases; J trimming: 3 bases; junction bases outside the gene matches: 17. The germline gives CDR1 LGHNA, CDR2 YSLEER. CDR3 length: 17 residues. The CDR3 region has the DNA TGCGCCAGCAAACCGCGGGCGGGGACAGTCGTGGACACTGAAGCTTTCTTT. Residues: CASKPRAGTVVDTEAFF.

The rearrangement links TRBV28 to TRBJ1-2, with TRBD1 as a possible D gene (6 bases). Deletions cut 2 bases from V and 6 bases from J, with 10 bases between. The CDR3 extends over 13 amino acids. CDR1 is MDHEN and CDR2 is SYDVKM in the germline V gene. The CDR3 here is CASSLRGGNGYTF. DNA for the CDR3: TGTGCCAGCAGTTTACGGGGGGGCAATGGCTACACCTTC.

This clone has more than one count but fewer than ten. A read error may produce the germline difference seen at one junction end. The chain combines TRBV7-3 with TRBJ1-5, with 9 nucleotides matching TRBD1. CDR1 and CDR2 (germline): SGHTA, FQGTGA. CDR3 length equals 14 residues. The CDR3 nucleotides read TGTGCCAGCAGCATAACAGGGGGCGGTCAGCCCCAGCATTTT. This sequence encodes CASSITGGGQPQHF.

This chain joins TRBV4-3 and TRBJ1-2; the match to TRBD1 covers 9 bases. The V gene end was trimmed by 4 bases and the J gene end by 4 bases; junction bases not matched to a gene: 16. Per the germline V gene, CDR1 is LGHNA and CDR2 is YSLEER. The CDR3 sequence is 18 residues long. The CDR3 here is CASSRTTTGQGLIYGYTF. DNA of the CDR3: TGCGCCAGCAGCCGAACAACCACGGGACAGGGCCTAATCTATGGCTACACCTTC.

The CDR3 reads CASSPPGQGATYEQYF. CDR3 bases: TGTGCCAGCTCACCACCGGGTCAGGGGGCGACCTACGAGCAGTACTTC. The V call is TRBV18, the J call TRBJ2-7, with 8 positions matching TRBD1. With V trimmed by 0 bases and J by 2 bases, 6 bases remained unmatched. The CDR3 is 16 residues long. The germline V gene encodes CDR1 KGHSH and CDR2 LQKENI.

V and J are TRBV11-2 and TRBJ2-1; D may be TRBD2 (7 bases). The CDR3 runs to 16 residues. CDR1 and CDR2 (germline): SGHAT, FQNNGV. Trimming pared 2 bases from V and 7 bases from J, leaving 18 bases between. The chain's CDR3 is CASSLKWGGGLNEQFF. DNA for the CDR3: TGTGCCAGCAGCTTAAAATGGGGGGGCGGTCTTAATGAGCAGTTCTTC.

In DNA, the CDR3 is TGTGCCAGCAGTTTGGCGGCAGGGAGGTTTAGGGAGACCCAGTACTTC. This translates into CASSLAAGRFRETQYF. The chain uses TRBV28 and TRBJ2-5, with TRBD2 as a possible D gene (6 bases). Trimming left V 3 bases short and J 5 bases short, with 19 bases between. Germline CDR1 is MDHEN and CDR2 is SYDVKM. The CDR3 has 16 amino acids.

CDR3 loop: CSVQYSSDTQYF. The CDR3 coding sequence is TGCAGCGTCCAATATAGTTCGGATACGCAGTATTTT. The V call is TRBV29-1, the J call TRBJ2-3; D unresolved. In germline, CDR1 is SQVTM, CDR2 ANQGSEA. V shed 6 bases and J shed 6 bases, with 13 bases lying between them. This CDR3 is 12 amino acids long.

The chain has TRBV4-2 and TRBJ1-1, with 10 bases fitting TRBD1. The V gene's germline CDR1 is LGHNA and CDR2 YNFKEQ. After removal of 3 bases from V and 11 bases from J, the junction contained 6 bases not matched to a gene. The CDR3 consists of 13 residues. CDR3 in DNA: TGTGCCAGCAGCCAGGACAGGGGGAGAATGGCTTTCTTT. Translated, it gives CASSQDRGRMAFF.

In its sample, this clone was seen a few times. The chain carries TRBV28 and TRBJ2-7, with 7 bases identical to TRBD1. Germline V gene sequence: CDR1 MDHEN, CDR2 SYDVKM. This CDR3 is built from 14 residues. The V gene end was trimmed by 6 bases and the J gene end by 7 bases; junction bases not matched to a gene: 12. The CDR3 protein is CASSQTGVSWEQYF. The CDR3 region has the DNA TGTGCCAGCAGCCAAACAGGGGTCTCGTGGGAGCAGTACTTC.

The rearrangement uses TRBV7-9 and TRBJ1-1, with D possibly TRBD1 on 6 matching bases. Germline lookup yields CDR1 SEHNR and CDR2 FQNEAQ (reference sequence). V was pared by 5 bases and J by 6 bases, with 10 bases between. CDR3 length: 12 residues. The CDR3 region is CASSLTGAEAFF. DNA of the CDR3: TGTGCCAGCAGCCTGACAGGAGCTGAAGCTTTCTTT.

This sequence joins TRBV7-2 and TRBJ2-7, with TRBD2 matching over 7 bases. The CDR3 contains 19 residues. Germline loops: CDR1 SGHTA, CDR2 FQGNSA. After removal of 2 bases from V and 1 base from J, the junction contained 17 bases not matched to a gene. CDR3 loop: CASSLRPSVAGIPSYEQYF. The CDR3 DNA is TGTGCCAGCAGCTTACGTCCGTCCGTAGCGGGTATACCTTCCTACGAGCAGTACTTC.

The CDR3 here is CASKQTGGEQPQHF. CDR3 nucleotides: TGTGCCAGTAAACAGACAGGGGGCGAACAGCCCCAGCATTTT. This rearrangement joins TRBV19 to TRBJ1-5, with TRBD1 identical over 10 bases. The germline CDR1 and CDR2 sequences are LNHDA and SQIVND (reference sequence). The J segment lost 7 bases and the V segment lost 7 bases, leaving 7 bases of the junction unmatched. CDR3 length: 14 residues. Based on the CDR3 plus reference TRBV19 and TRBJ1-5, the full variable domain is DGGITQSPKYLFRKEGQNVTLSCEQNLNHDAMYWYRQDPGQGLRLIYYSQIVNDFQKGDIAEGYSVSREKKESFPLTVTSAQKNPTAFYLCASKQTGGEQPQHFGDGTRLSIL.

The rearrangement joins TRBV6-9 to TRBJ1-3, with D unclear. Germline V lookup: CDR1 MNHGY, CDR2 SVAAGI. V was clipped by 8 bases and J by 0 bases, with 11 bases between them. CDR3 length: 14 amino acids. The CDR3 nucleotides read TGTGCCAGCGAAGTGGGCAACTCTGGAAACACCATATATTTT. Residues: CASEVGNSGNTIYF.

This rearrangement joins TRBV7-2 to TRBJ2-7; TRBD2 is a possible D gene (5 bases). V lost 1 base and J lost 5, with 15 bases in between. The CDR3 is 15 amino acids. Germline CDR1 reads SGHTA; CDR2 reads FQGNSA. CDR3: CASSLVSSPGDEQYF. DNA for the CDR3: TGTGCCAGCAGCTTAGTCTCTAGCCCTGGCGACGAGCAGTACTTC.